This entry is about one T cell receptor beta chain. What it binds is not known. This entry comes from a study of CD8+ T cells in alopecia areata. RNA extraction and reverse transcription yielded cDNA as sequencing template. The protocol was immunoSEQ multiplex PCR, while the TCRdb copy is restricted to in-frame clones and leaves out a portion. This sample has approximately 31,000 clones, with over 60% found just once. The CDR3 contains 16 residues. Germline-derived CDR1 and CDR2 are MNHEY and SVGAGI. The V and J ends lost 2 bases and 3 bases, in that order; junction bases with no gene match: 2. General study points: There were also resident alphabeta T cells of normal skin sequenced in scalp samples.

The chain joins TRBV6-5 to TRBJ2-2; TRBD1 matches 11 bases. Sequencing input: NKG2D-low CD8+ T cells sorted from blood. This clonotype was obtained from a human donor with alopecia areata. CDR3 nucleotide sequence: TGTGCCAGCAGTTACGGACAGGGGGCTTACACCGGGGAGCTGTTTTTT. This encodes CASSYGQGAYTGELFF.